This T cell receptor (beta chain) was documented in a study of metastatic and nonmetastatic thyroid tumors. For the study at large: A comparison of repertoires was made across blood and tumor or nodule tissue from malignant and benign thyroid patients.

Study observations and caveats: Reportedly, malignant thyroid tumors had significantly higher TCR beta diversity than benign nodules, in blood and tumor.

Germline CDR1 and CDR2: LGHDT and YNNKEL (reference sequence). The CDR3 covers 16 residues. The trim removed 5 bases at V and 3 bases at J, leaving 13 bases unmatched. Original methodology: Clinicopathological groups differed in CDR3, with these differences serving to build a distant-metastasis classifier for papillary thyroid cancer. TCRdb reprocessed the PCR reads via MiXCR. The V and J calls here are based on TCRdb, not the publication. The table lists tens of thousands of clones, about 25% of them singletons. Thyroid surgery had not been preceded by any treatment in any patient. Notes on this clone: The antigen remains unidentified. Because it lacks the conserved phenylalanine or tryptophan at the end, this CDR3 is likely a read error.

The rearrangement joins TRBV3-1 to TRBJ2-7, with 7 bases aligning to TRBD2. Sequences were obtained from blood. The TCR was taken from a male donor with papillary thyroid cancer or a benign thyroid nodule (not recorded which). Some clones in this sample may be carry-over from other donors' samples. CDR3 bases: TGTGCCAGCAGCACCCTCCTGGGCGGGAGTTTCTACGAGCAGTACTCC. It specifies CASSTLLGGSFYEQYS.